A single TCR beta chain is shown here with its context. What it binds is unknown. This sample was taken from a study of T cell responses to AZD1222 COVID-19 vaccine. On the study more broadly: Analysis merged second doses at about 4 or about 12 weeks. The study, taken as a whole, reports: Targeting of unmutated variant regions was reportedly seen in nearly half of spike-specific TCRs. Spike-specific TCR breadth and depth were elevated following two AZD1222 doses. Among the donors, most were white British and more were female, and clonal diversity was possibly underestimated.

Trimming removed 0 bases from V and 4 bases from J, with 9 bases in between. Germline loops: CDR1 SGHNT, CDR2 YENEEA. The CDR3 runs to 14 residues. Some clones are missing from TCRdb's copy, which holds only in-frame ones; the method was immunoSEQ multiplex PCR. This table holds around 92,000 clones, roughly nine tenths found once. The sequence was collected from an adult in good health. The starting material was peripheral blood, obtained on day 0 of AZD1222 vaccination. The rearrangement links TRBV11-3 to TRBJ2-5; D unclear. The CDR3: CASSLDGRPETQYF. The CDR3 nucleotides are TGTGCCAGCAGCTTAGATGGCAGGCCAGAGACCCAGTACTTC.